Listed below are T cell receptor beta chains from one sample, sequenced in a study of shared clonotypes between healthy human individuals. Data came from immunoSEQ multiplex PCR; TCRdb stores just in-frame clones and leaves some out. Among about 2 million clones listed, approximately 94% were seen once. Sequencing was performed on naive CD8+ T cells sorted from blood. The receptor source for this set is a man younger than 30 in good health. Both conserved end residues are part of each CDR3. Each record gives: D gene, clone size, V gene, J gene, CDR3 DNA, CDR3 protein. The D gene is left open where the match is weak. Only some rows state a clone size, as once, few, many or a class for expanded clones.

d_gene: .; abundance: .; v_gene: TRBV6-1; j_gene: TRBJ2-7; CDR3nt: TGTGCCAGCAGTGACGCTTGGGCTAGCTCCTACGAGCAGTACTTC; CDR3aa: CASSDAWASSYEQYF
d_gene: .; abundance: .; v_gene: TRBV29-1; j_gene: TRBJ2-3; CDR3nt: TGCAGCGTTGAAGCGGACTCAGATACGCAGTATTTT; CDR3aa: CSVEADSDTQYF
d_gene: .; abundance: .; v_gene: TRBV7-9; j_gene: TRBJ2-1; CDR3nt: TGTGCCAGCAGCTTAGCCGCGGGATATACAATGGAACAGTTCTTC; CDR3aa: CASSLAAGYTMEQFF
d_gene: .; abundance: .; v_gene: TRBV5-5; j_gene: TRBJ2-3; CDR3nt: TGTGCCAGCAGCTTGGACAGGAGTAGGACAGATACGCAGTATTTT; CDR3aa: CASSLDRSRTDTQYF
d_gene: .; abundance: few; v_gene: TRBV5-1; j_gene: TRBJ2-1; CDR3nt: TGCGCCAGCAAGCGGACAGAGGCGTACAATGAGCAGTTCTTC; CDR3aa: CASKRTEAYNEQFF
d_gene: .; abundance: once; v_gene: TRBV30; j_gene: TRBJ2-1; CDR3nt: TGTGCCTTAGCTGAAGGTAGCTCTAGCTCCTACAATGAGCAGTTCTTC; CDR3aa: CALAEGSSSSYNEQFF
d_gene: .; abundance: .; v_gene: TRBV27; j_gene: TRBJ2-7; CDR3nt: TGTGCCAGCAGCCCCACGGAGGGGGAGTTCTCCTACGAGCAGTACTTC; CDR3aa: CASSPTEGEFSYEQYF
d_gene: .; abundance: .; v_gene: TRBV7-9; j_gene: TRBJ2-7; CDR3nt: TGTGCCAGCAGCTTAGCGAGACTAGGTGGCTACGAGCAGTACTTC; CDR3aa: CASSLARLGGYEQYF
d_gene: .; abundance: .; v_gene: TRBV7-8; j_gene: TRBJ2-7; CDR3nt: TGTGCCAGCAGCCCTAATCAAGGCTACGAGCAGTACTTC; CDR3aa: CASSPNQGYEQYF
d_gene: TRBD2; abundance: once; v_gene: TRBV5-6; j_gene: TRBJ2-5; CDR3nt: TGTGCCAGCAGCTTGGCGATAGCGGGAGAAGAGACCCAGTACTTC; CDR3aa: CASSLAIAGEETQYF
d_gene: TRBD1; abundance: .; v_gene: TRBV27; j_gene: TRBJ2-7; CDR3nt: TGTGCCAGCAGCCCGGGACAGGGGACCTACGAGCAGTACTTC; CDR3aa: CASSPGQGTYEQYF
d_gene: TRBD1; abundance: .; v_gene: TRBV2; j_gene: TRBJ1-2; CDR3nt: TGTGCCAGCAGTTCCCGGGACAGGGTAGAAAGTCCAAATGGCTACACCTTC; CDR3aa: CASSSRDRVESPNGYTF
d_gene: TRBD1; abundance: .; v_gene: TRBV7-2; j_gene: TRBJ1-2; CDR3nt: TGTGCCAGCAGTTTGCCAGGGGGCTATGGCTACACCTTC; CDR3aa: CASSLPGGYGYTF
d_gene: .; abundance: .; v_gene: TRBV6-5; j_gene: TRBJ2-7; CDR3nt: TGTGCCAGCAGTGATAGACAGGCAGAAAAGCAGTACTTC; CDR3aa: CASSDRQAEKQYF
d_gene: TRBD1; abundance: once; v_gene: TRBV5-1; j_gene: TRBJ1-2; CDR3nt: TGCGCCAGCAGCTTGCTTGGACAGGGGGCCCCTGGCTATGGCTACACCTTC; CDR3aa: CASSLLGQGAPGYGYTF
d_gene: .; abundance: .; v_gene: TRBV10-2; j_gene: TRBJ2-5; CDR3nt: TGCGCCAGCAGTGAGGAACAGGGTGGAGAGACCCAGTACTTC; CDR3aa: CASSEEQGGETQYF
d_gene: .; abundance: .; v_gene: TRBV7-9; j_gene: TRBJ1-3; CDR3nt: TGTGCCAGCAGCTTACTAAACAGGGCCAGCTCTGGAAACACCATATATTTT; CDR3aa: CASSLLNRASSGNTIYF
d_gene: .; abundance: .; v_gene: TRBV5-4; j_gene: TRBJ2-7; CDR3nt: TGTGCCAGCAGCTTGGCCGGGAATTACGAGCAGTACTTC; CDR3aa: CASSLAGNYEQYF
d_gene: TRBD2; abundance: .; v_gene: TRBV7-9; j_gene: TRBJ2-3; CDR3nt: TGTGCCAGCAGCCGGACTAGCGGGGGGGCATCAGATACGCAGTATTTT; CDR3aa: CASSRTSGGASDTQYF
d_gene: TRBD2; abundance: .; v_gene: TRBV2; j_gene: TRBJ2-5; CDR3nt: TGTGCCAGCAGTGAGTCCGGCCTAGCGGAGTTTAGGGTCCAAGAGACCCAGTACTTC; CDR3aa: CASSESGLAEFRVQETQYF
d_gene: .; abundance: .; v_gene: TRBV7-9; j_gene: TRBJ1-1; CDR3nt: TGTGCCAGCAGCTTACTCGGGTTTCGGGATGAAAGAGGGGACACTGAAGCTTTCTTT; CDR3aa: CASSLLGFRDERGDTEAFF
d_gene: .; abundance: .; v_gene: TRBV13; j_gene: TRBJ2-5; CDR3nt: TGTGCCAGCAGCTTAGAGGAAACAGAGACCCAGTACTTC; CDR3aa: CASSLEETETQYF
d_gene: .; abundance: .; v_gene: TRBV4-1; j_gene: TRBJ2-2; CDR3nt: TGCGCCAGCAGCCAAAACGGGGCCGGGGAGCTGTTTTTT; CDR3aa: CASSQNGAGELFF
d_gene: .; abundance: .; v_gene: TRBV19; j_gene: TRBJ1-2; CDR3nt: TGTGCCAGTAGTATCGACACGGAGACTAACTATGGCTACACCTTC; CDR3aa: CASSIDTETNYGYTF
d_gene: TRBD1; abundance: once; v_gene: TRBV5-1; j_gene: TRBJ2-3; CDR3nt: TGCGCCAGCAGCTCCAGACAGGGTATCACAGATACGCAGTATTTT; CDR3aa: CASSSRQGITDTQYF
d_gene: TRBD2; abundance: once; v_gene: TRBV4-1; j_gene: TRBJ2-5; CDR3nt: TGCGCCAGCAGCCACGCCGGGACTACACAAGAGACCCAGTACTTC; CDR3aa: CASSHAGTTQETQYF
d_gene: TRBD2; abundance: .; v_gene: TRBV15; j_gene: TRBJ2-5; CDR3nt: TGTGCCACCAGCACTGAGTTTTCGGTAGCGGGGGAGGAGACCCAGTACTTC; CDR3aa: CATSTEFSVAGEETQYF
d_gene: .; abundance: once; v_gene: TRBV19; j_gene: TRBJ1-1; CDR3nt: TGTGCCAGTAGTATAGCCGACGGGATGAACACTGAAGCTTTCTTT; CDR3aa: CASSIADGMNTEAFF
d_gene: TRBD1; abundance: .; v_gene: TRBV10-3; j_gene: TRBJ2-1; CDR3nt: TGTGCCATCAGTGAGTCCTTACAGGGGTTCTACAATGAGCAGTTCTTC; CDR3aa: CAISESLQGFYNEQFF
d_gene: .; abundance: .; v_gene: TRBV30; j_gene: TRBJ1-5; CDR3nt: TGTGCCTGGAGTGTCGGGGATCTCAATCAGCCCCAGCATTTT; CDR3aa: CAWSVGDLNQPQHF
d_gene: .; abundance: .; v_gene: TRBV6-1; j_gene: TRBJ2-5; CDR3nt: TGTGCCAGCAGTGAAAGGGACGGAGAGACCCAGTACTTC; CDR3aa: CASSERDGETQYF
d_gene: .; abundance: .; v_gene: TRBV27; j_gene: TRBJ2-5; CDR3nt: TGTGCCAGCAGTTTATCCGACGGGGCGGGGGAGACCCAGTACTTC; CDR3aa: CASSLSDGAGETQYF
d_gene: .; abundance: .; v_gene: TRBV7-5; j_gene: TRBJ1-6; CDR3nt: TGTGCCAGAAGCTTCCCCGGGCCTTTAAATTCACCCCTCCACTTT; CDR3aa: CARSFPGPLNSPLHF
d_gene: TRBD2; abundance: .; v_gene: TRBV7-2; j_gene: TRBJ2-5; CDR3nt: TGTGCCAGCAGCTTAGCAGGCCAACCGGGGGGGACCCAGTACTTC; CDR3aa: CASSLAGQPGGTQYF
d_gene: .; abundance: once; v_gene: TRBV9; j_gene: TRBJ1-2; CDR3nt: TGTGCCAGCAGCCGTGGTCGAGGGGACTATGGCTACACCTTC; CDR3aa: CASSRGRGDYGYTF
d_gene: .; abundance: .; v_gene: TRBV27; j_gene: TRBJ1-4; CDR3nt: TGTGCCAGCAGTTTGGAAGCAGATGAAAAACTGTTTTTT; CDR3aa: CASSLEADEKLFF
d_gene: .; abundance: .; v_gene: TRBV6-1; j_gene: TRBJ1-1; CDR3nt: TGTGCCAGCAGTGAACCGTCGAGTGGTCAAGATGAAGCTTTCTTT; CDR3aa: CASSEPSSGQDEAFF
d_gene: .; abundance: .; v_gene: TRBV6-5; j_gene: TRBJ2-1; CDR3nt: TGTGCCAGCAGTTACGAAGGAAGAGGACCTGAGCAGTTCTTC; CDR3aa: CASSYEGRGPEQFF
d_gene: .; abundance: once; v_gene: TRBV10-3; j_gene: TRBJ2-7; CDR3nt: TGTGCCATCAGGGCAGGGGGGGCCTACGAGCAGTACTTC; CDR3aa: CAIRAGGAYEQYF
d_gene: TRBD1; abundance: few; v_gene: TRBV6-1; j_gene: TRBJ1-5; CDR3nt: TGTGCCAGCAGCGAAGACAGGGTGTACAGCAATCAGCCCCAGCATTTT; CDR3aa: CASSEDRVYSNQPQHF
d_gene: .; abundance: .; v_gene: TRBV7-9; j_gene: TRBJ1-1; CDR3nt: TGTGCCAGCAGCACCCCGGATCCCGGGCACACTGAAGCTTTCTTT; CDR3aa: CASSTPDPGHTEAFF
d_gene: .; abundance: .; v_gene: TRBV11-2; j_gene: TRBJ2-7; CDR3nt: TGTGCCAGCAGCTTGGATTTGAGGGCTGACGAGCAGTACTTC; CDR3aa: CASSLDLRADEQYF
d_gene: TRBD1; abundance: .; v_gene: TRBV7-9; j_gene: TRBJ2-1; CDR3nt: TGTGCCAGCAGCGTCATCGGGACAGGGGTTAACGAGCAGTTCTTC; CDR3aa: CASSVIGTGVNEQFF
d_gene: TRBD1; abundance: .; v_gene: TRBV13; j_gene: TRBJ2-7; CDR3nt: TGCGCCAGCAGCTTAGGGGGCGACTACGAGCAGTACTTC; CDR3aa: CASSLGGDYEQYF
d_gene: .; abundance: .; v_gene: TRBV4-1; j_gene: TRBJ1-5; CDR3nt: TGCGCCAGCACCGCAAGGCTTCAGCCCCAGCATTTT; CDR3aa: CASTARLQPQHF
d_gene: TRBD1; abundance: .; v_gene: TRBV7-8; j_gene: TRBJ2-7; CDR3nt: TGTGCCAGCAGCTTAGAACCGACAGGGGGCTACGAGCAGTACTTC; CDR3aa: CASSLEPTGGYEQYF
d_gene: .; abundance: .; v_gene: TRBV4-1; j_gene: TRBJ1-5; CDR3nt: TGCGCCAGCAGCCAAGTTCAGGGAGTAGGCAATCAGCCCCAGCATTTT; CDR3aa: CASSQVQGVGNQPQHF
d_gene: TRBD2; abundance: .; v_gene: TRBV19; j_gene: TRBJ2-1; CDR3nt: TGTGCCAGTAGTATAGATGGCGTTAGCGGGAGCTACAATGAGCAGTTCTTC; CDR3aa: CASSIDGVSGSYNEQFF
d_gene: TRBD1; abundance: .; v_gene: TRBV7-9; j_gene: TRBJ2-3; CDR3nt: TGTGCCAGCAGCTCTGGACAGGGGGCAGCAGATACGCAGTATTTT; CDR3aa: CASSSGQGAADTQYF
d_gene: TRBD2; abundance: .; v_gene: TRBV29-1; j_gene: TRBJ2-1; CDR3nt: TGCAGCGTGGTCACTAGCGGGACTAACAATGAGCAGTTCTTC; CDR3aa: CSVVTSGTNNEQFF
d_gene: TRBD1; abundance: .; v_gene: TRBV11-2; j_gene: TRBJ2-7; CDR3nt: TGTGCCAGCAGCTTCGGACAGGGGATCTACGAGCAGTACTTC; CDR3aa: CASSFGQGIYEQYF
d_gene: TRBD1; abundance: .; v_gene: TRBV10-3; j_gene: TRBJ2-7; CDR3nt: TGTGCCATCAGTGCTCCTTTTGGACAGGGCCCCTACGAGCAGTACTTC; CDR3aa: CAISAPFGQGPYEQYF